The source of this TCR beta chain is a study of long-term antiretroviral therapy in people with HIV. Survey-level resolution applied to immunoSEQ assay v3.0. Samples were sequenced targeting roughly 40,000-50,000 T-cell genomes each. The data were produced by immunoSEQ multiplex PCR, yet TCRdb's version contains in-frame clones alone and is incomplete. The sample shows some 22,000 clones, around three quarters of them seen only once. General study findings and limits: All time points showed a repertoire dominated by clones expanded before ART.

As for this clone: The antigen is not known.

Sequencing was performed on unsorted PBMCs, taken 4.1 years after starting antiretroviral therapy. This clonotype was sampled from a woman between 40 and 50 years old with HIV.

The CDR3 region has the DNA TGTGCCAGCACCGGACAGGGTGTTAGCACAGATACGCAGTATTTT. Translating gives CASTGQGVSTDTQYF. This sequence joins TRBV6-1 and TRBJ2-3; 8 bases align to TRBD1. Germline V gene sequence: CDR1 MNHNS, CDR2 SASEGT. The V segment lost 7 bases and the J segment 0 bases; nucleotides outside the gene matches: 6. This CDR3 contains 15 residues.